These 9 T cell receptor beta chains were sequenced from one sample in a study of blood T cell repertoires in COVID-19. Data came from immunoSEQ multiplex PCR; TCRdb stores just in-frame clones and leaves some out. This table has about 200,000 clones, under 90% appearing once. Sequences were obtained from PBMCs or T cells enriched from blood (not recorded which). Receptors were obtained from a woman in her 30s with acute COVID-19.

To note about this clone: Additional DNA sequences in this sample encode the identical CDR3. The chain has TRBV19 and TRBJ1-5; D possibly corresponds to TRBD1 (5 bases). Per the germline V gene, CDR1 is LNHDA and CDR2 is SQIVND (reference sequence). The CDR3 is 14 amino acids. V was pared by 3 bases and J by 5 bases, with 11 bases between. This CDR3 is CASSMRQGDQPQHF. Written as DNA, the CDR3 is TGTGCCAGTAGTATGAGGCAGGGTGATCAGCCCCAGCATTTT.

This chain uses TRBV7-2 with TRBJ1-5; 9 nucleotides line up with TRBD1. The CDR3 covers 16 residues. Germline CDR1 is SGHTA and CDR2 is FQGNSA. The V and J ends lost 5 bases and 1 base, in that order; junction bases with no gene match: 6. The CDR3 coding sequence is TGTGCCAGCAGCGTAACAGGGGGCTGGAGCAATCAGCCCCAGCATTTT. This gives the protein CASSVTGGWSNQPQHF.

This chain connects TRBV5-4 to TRBJ1-6, with D possibly TRBD1 on 5 matching bases. With 2 bases removed from V and 3 bases from J, the gap between germline ends came to 9 bases. The CDR3 contains 15 residues. Looked up from germline, CDR1 is SGHNT and CDR2 is YYREEE (reference sequence). CDR3 residues: CASSLTGDYNSPLHF. In DNA form, the CDR3 reads TGTGCCAGCAGCTTAACGGGGGACTATAATTCACCCCTCCACTTT.

The chain carries TRBV11-3 and TRBJ2-7; 9 nucleotides match TRBD1. Germline V gives CDR1 SGHNT, CDR2 YENEEA. The CDR3 length is 14 residues. Trimming took 5 bases from V and 6 from J; bases not matched to a gene: 8. This CDR3 is CASSPTGTGREQYF. The CDR3 nucleotides read TGTGCCAGCAGCCCAACCGGGACAGGGCGCGAGCAGTACTTC. Full variable domain (remainder filled in from reference TRBV11-3 and TRBJ2-7): EAGVVQSPRYKIIEKKQPVAFWCNPISGHNTLYWYLQNLGQGPELLIRYENEEAVDDSQLPKDRFSAERLKGVDSTLKIQPAELGDSAVYLCASSPTGTGREQYFGPGTRLTVT.

The chain's CDR3 is CAGRGGDNSPLHF. The CDR3, as DNA: TGTGCCGGAAGAGGGGGAGATAATTCACCCCTCCACTTT. The genes are TRBV18 and TRBJ1-6; D may be TRBD1 (6 bases). The CDR3 is 13 residues long. V lost 11 bases and J 5 bases, leaving 13 bases between the germline ends. Germline-derived CDR1 and CDR2 are KGHSH and LQKENI.

The rearrangement links TRBV14 to TRBJ2-1; 7 bases line up with TRBD2. The trim removed 5 bases at V and 5 bases at J, leaving 12 bases unmatched. The CDR3 consists of 16 residues. Germline V CDR1 and CDR2: SGHDN, FVKESK. The CDR3 reads CASSLRIRGRDNEQFF. CDR3 DNA sequence: TGTGCCAGCAGCTTACGAATCCGAGGGAGGGACAATGAGCAGTTCTTC.

This rearrangement joins TRBV4-1 to TRBJ2-3, with TRBD2 matching over 8 bases. With 3 bases clipped from V and 0 bases from J, the junction kept 5 bases outside the gene matches. The CDR3 consists of 16 residues. Germline-derived CDR1 and CDR2 are MGHRA and YSYEKL. CDR3 amino acids: CASSQTKRGSTDTQYF. CDR3 bases: TGCGCCAGCAGCCAGACTAAGCGGGGGAGCACAGATACGCAGTATTTT.

This clone is a singleton in its sample. This chain connects TRBV9 to TRBJ2-1, with 8 nucleotides matching TRBD2. CDR3 size: 14 residues. The trim removed 3 bases at V and 8 bases at J, leaving 7 bases unmatched. Germline values: CDR1 SGDLS, CDR2 YYNGEE. CDR3 region: CASSAAGDGDEQFF. DNA for the CDR3: TGTGCCAGCAGCGCAGCGGGGGATGGAGATGAGCAGTTCTTC.

This chain links TRBV5-1 with TRBJ1-2; 9 bases are a match to TRBD1. Germline lookup yields CDR1 SGHRS and CDR2 YFSETQ. The length of the CDR3 is 13 residues. J was trimmed by 6 bases and V by 4 bases; bases with no gene match: 4. The CDR3 region is CASSGDRAHGYTF. CDR3 coding DNA: TGCGCCAGCAGCGGGGACAGGGCGCATGGCTACACCTTC.